This paragraph reports one TCR beta chain. The sample comes from a study of blood T cell repertoires in COVID-19. Study details: Samples taken during acute and convalescent COVID-19 were collected in the United States, Italy and Spain. PBMCs, B-cell-depleted T cells, or T cells were the source of the cDNA or gDNA that made up the material.

Study processing details: The authors estimated nucleated cell counts from reference gene primer amplification. Clones were read by immunoSEQ multiplex PCR, and TCRdb kept only the in-frame ones, dropping some. The V and J calls and clone size were taken over from that table, and D and trimming were inferred from the DNA. The sample contains hundreds of thousands of clones, about 81% of which appear only once. Germline CDR1 MRHNA, CDR2 SNTAGT. This CDR3 is 15 amino acids long. Trimming cost V 4 bases and J 9 bases, with 19 bases left between them. This rearrangement joins TRBV6-4 to TRBJ2-1, with D maybe TRBD2 (6 bases). The sequence came from a woman aged 60-70 years with active or convalescent COVID-19. The sequencing sample was made of peripheral blood. This chain's CDR3 is CASSALGPLSGEQFF. CDR3 in DNA: TGTGCCAGCAGTGCCCTCGGGCCTCTTAGCGGTGAGCAGTTCTTC.